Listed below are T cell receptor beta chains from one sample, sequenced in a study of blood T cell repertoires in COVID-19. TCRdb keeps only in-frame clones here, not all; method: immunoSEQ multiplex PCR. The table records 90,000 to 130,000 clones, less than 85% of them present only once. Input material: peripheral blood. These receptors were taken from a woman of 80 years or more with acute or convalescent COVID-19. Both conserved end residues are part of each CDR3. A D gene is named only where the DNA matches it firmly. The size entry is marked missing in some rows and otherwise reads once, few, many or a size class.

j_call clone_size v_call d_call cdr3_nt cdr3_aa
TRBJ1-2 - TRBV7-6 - TGTGCCAGCAGTCCGAAGGTTTCAGGAAACCCATTCGATGGCTACACCTTC CASSPKVSGNPFDGYTF
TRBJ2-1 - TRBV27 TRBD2 TGTGCCAGCAACCCCCAGGTAGGGACTAGGCACAATGAGCAGTTCTTC CASNPQVGTRHNEQFF
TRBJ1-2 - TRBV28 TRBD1 TGTGCCAGCAGCACAGACAGGGGCATTGGCTACACCTTC CASSTDRGIGYTF
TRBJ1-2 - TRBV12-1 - TGTGCCAACAGACCTGATCAAGTAGGGGATGGCTACACCTTC CANRPDQVGDGYTF
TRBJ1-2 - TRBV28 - TGTGCCAGCAGTTCGGGACTTCATGGCTACACCTTC CASSSGLHGYTF
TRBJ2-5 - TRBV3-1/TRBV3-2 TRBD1 TGTGCCAGCAGCCGGACAGGGGAAGAGACCCAGTACTTC CASSRTGEETQYF
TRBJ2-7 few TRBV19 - TGTGCCAGTAGTTCAACGTCAGGTTCCTACGAGCAGTACTTC CASSSTSGSYEQYF
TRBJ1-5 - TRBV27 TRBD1 TGTGCCAGCAGTTTATCATACGGGACAGGGGTCAATCAGCCCCAGCATTTT CASSLSYGTGVNQPQHF
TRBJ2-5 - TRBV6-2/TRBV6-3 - TGTGCCAGCAGTTACCCGGCGGGGCGACCTAGCCAAGAGACCCAGTACTTC CASSYPAGRPSQETQYF
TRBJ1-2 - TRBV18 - TGTGCCAGCTCACCGGACAGAATGATAATCCGACACAACTATGGCTACACCTTC CASSPDRMIIRHNYGYTF
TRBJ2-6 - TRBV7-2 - TGTGCCAGCAGCTTCCAGGCAACACCTTTCTCTGGGGCCAACGTCCTGACTTTC CASSFQATPFSGANVLTF
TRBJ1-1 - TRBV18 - TGTGCCAGCTCACCACTCTCGGGATCTGAAGCTTTCTTT CASSPLSGSEAFF
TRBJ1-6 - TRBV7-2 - TGTGCCAGCAGCTTAGCGTGGCGGGCTTCACCCCTCCACTTT CASSLAWRASPLHF
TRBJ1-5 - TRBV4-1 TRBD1 TGCGCCAGCAGCCAAGATGGACAGGTCAATCAGCCCCAGCATTTT CASSQDGQVNQPQHF